This T cell receptor (beta chain) is from a study of shared clonotypes between healthy human individuals. For the study at large: Researchers assigned three CD4 naive, three CD4 memory, two CD8 naive and one CD8 memory plate to each donor. Whole-study results and caveats: Rarefaction revealed incomplete sorted-subset sequencing despite large depth.

This clone was found once. The antigen remains unidentified. V shed 4 bases and J 3 bases; nucleotides not matched to a gene: 8. Looked up from germline, CDR1 is SGDLS and CDR2 is YYNGEE. The CDR3 length is 15 residues. It was into CD45RA+ naive and CD45RA-negative memory subsets that the CD4+ cells were split. For each subset, genomic DNA was distributed in equal portions over several immunoSEQ plates. Only in-frame clones appear in the TCRdb table, and some are missing; sequencing was by immunoSEQ multiplex PCR. The repertoire holds under 1,900,000 clones, with 98% to 99% as singletons. The chain joins TRBV9 to TRBJ2-3; 7 bases fit TRBD2. The sequenced material came from naive CD4+ T cells sorted from blood. The subset is: CD45RA+ positively selected. This TCR came from a man aged 25 to 40 in good health. CDR3 residues: CASSPSSRGTDTQYF. The DNA for the CDR3 is TGTGCCAGCAGCCCGAGCTCGCGGGGGACAGATACGCAGTATTTT.